The T cell receptor beta chain described here comes from a study of vaccination and CD4 T cells after COVID-19 (dated 2022 in TCRdb). For context, the study as a whole: Convalescent patients had a positive SARS-CoV-2 result on nasal swab PCR, and of these patients, some ten had mild disease and one had severe disease. Overlapping spike peptide pools from SARS-CoV-2 and from the common cold coronaviruses HCoV-NL63, HCoV-OC43 and HCoV-229E were used as culture stimuli. Post-vaccine blood samples were obtained a median of about 70 days after the second vaccine dose, with a range of roughly 14 to 241 days. Post-COVID blood samples were collected from convalescent patients a median of roughly 100 days after diagnosis, with a range of roughly 30 to 170 days. As controls, cultures received a CEFX viral epitope pool (the positive control), an HIV-1 Nef peptide pool (the negative control), or no peptide at all. The spike-specific CD4+ TCR repertoire was compared before and after mRNA vaccination in 10 to 11 COVID-19 convalescent patients and several infection-naive healthy vaccine recipients. Participants received two doses of either the Pfizer-BioNTech BNT162b2 vaccine (n=8) or the Moderna mRNA-1273 vaccine (n=2). The convalescent cohort comprised six males and four females, including two Hispanic individuals, seven Caucasians, two Asians and one multiracial person.

With regard to this clonotype: It has no known antigen specificity. The record has no base qualities; no much larger clone is one base away.

Broader findings and caveats from the paper: Only a relatively small number of convalescent patients were included in the study, and early timepoints following natural infection were not analyzed. In convalescent patients, nearly all vaccine-specific clones (304 of 307) were found to be mono-reactive for SARS-CoV-2 spike rather than cross-reactive with common cold coronaviruses. The median count of SARS-CoV-2-reactive clonotypes went up from 20 to 25 after infection to about 41 after vaccination, although the change was not significant. Among convalescent patients, a median about 90% of the SARS-CoV-2-reactive clones seen after vaccination appeared only after vaccination, which suggests priming specific to the vaccine.

Preparation of the library involved PCR. DNA from cultured CD4+ T cells was subjected to TCR sequencing with the Oncomine TCR Beta short-read assay at the Johns Hopkins FTIC core. Genomic DNA was extracted from the cultured CD4+ T cells with the QIAamp micro DNA kit. The Oncomine TCR Beta libraries from cultured CD4+ T cells were pooled using unique dual indexes and then sequenced on an Illumina iSeq 100. Per the source publication's procedure: Non-productive sequences were removed, and CDR3s that did not start with C, did not end with F or W, or were shorter than 7 amino acids were discarded. Antigen-specific clonotypes were identified using the MANAFEST web application through comparison of peptide-stimulated wells with reference and other culture wells. To be called positive, a clone needed an FDR below 0.05, an odds ratio above 5, and a productive frequency above 0.1% in at least two of three replicate wells. A clonotype counted as cross-reactive if it showed significant expansion both in the SARS-CoV-2 spike wells and in at least one common cold coronavirus spike condition. Using R version 3.6.1, CDR3 homology was evaluated through Levenshtein distances (stringdist) along with unrooted phylogenetic trees (ape). The public reads were reanalyzed by TCRdb: fastp trimming at Q25, MiXCR alignment, in-frame beta chains only. One record per CDR3 amino acid sequence lists the most common genes and DNA. The V and J calls reflect TCRdb's pipeline rather than the authors' work. The sample yields 20,000 to 30,000 distinct CDR3 sequences; less than 50% were counted once. Around 9.9% of the sample lies in the top ten.

This specimen's treatment or condition label, interpreted: roughly 11-day PBMC culture with coronavirus spike peptide pools or control peptides (ViraFEST assay). To expand antigen-specific T cells with peptide pools and then pick out the expanded clonotypes through TCR sequencing, the study relied on the ViraFEST assay. The convalescent patients' positive SARS-CoV-2 PCR tests fell between March and December 2020, which was before the Alpha, Beta and Delta variants emerged in the United States. More than 1.5 million PBMCs per well were cultured in IMDM with approximately 5% human AB serum and about 9.2 IU/ml IL-2, plus 10 ug/ml peptide pools. On days 3 and 7, half of the culture medium was replaced with fresh IL-2-containing medium. CD4+ T cells were isolated after roughly 10 days of culture through negative selection using the EasySep CD4+ T cell isolation kit. PBMCs were separated from whole blood using Ficoll-Paque Plus gradient centrifugation and then either used fresh or cryopreserved at -140C. Culture conditions were generally each tested in triplicate wells.

V is reduced by 1 base and J by 6 bases, leaving a spacing of 13 bases between them. Via the germline V gene, CDR1 is SGHTA and CDR2 FQGNSA. Taken from cysteine to phenylalanine, the CDR3 has 14 residues. Here the CDR3 DNA is all that survives: 42 bases in frame from base 1. Sequenced input: CD4+ T cells from blood, cultured in vitro. The chain joins TRBV7-2 to TRBJ2-7, with the D assignment possibly TRBD1 or TRBD2, given 5 matching bases for each. The clonotype originates from a human donor who had recovered from COVID-19. The CDR3 region reads CASSLVRWGTEQYF. The DNA is TGTGCCAGCAGCTTAGTTAGGTGGGGGACCGAGCAGTACTTC.